This record looks at one TCR beta chain sequence and its context. Antigen: not known. The data were obtained in a study of siplizumab effects on memory and regulatory T cells. General study points: Sequences below about 10^-5 frequency were poorly captured. As a result, only a minor fraction of alloreactive clones mapped to unstimulated subsets.

Using immunoSEQ multiplex PCR, the repertoire was profiled, and TCRdb retains in-frame clones only, with some absent. This table has about 50,000 clones, roughly 87% appearing once. Material for sequencing was naive CD8+ T cells sorted from blood. The origin of this receptor is a human donor in good health.

The CDR3 loop reads CASSSRQGTVDTQYF. CDR3 nucleotides: TGTGCCAGCAGCTCCCGACAGGGAACGGTAGATACGCAGTATTTT. The J gene is TRBJ2-3, the V gene TRBV11-2; 7 bases align to TRBD1. J lost 5 bases, V lost 4 bases, and 9 bases had no gene match. This CDR3 is 15 amino acids long. The germline V gene encodes CDR1 SGHAT and CDR2 FQNNGV.